Presented here are 18 T cell receptor beta chains from one specimen sequenced in a study of regulatory T cells in long-lasting Graves disease. Noted time point: newly diagnosed GD, antithyroid drugs for less than 3 months. PBMCs were the source of the RNA used for TCR sequencing. Relying on iRepertoire HTBI primers and Arm-PCR of CDR3 regions, the team built TCR beta libraries. TCRdb re-analysed the multiplex PCR reads in MiXCR, keeping a single row per CDR3 protein. The sample yields fewer than 650,000 distinct CDR3 sequences, approximately 15% seen once. The data were also submitted as part of a second study, on T cells in Graves' hyperthyroidism and ophthalmopathy.

The sample here was peripheral blood mononuclear cells (PBMCs), taken at new diagnosis, from a patient treated with antithyroid drugs. The receptors come from a woman younger than 45 with Graves disease.

There are many counts of this clonotype. This chain connects TRBV27 to TRBJ2-7; 9 bases line up with TRBD1. CDR3 length equals 12 residues. CDR1 MNHEY and CDR2 SMNVEV come from the germline V gene (reference sequence). Trimming removed 6 bases from V and 6 bases from J; junction bases left unmatched: 3. CDR3 sequence reads: CASSTGGGEQYF. The CDR3 nucleotides read TGTGCCAGCAGCACAGGGGGCGGCGAGCAGTACTTC.

This clonotype showed up many times. The rearrangement uses TRBV10-3 and TRBJ2-7, with 8 bases fitting TRBD1. V dropped 11 bases and J dropped 2; count of bases not matched to a gene: 5. There are 12 residues in the CDR3. Germline CDR1 ENHRY, CDR2 SYGVKD. As DNA, the CDR3 is TGTGCCTTGCGGACAGGGACCTACGAGCAGTACTTC. Residues: CALRTGTYEQYF.

This clonotype was found many times. V and J are TRBV2 and TRBJ2-4; TRBD1 matches at 7 bases. The junction had 6 bases not matched to a gene; V was cut back by 9 bases and J by 7 bases. The CDR3 loop spans 12 amino acids. Per the germline V gene, CDR1 is SNHLY and CDR2 is FYNNEI. The DNA for the CDR3 is TGTGCCAGTTTGGGACAGCCGAACATTCAGTACTTC. Protein: CASLGQPNIQYF.

Of note for this clonotype: This CDR3 is missing its conserved last phenylalanine or tryptophan, likely due to a read error. V usage is TRBV24-1 and J usage is TRBJ1-2; tentatively, D is TRBD1 (6 bases). Trimming took off 7 bases at V and 7 bases at J, with 9 bases between the two ends. This CDR3 is 11 amino acids long. Looked up from germline, CDR1 is KGHDR and CDR2 is SFDVKD. The CDR3: CATSQGRGYTL. CDR3 bases: TGTGCCACCAGCCAGGGGCGTGGCTACACCCTC.

The J gene is TRBJ2-1, the V gene TRBV6-1; no clear D gene. Germline values: CDR1 MNHNS, CDR2 SASEGT. This CDR3 has 15 residues. V lost 6 bases, J lost 4 bases, and 16 bases lay in between. CDR3 amino acids: CASSPARASYNEQFF. The CDR3 DNA reads TGTGCCAGCAGCCCTGCTAGAGCCAGTTACAATGAGCAGTTCTTC.

The sample holds many counts of this clonotype. The genes are TRBV12-3 or TRBV12-4 and TRBJ1-1; D gene unclear. The V end was cut by 6 bases, the J end by 1 base, with 15 bases between. This CDR3 spans 15 amino acids. CDR3 sequence reads: CASSPGPGGNTEAFF. CDR3 bases: TGTGCCAGCAGCCCGGGCCCAGGTGGGAACACTGAAGCTTTCTTT.

Many counts were recorded for this clonotype. This chain uses TRBV7-8 with TRBJ1-1; 7 bases align to TRBD1. Trimming removed 5 bases from V and 11 bases from J; junction bases left unmatched: 17. The CDR3 extends over 15 amino acids. From germline, CDR1 is SGHVS and CDR2 FQNEAQ. The CDR3, as DNA: TGTGCCAGCAGCATGACTTCCCACTCCGGGACAGACGCTTTCTTT. The encoded protein is CASSMTSHSGTDAFF.

This clonotype was observed a handful of times. The rearrangement joins TRBV9 to TRBJ1-1; no definite D call. From germline, CDR1 is SGDLS and CDR2 YYNGEE. Trimming removed 0 bases at V and 4 bases at J, with 10 bases between. The CDR3 spans 14 residues. This CDR3 reads CASSVGGVSTEAFF. The CDR3 DNA sequence: TGTGCCAGCAGCGTAGGTGGGGTGTCCACTGAAGCTTTCTTT.

This clonotype was picked up a small number of times. The chain has TRBV5-1 and TRBJ2-2, with D perhaps matching TRBD1 or TRBD2 (5 bases each). Germline V lookup: CDR1 SGHRS, CDR2 YFSETQ. V was pared by 4 bases and J by 0 bases, with 16 bases between. This CDR3 is 17 amino acids long. CDR3 in amino acids: CASSQGRAKSNTGELFF. The CDR3 DNA follows: TGCGCCAGCAGCCAGGGACGGGCGAAGTCGAACACCGGGGAGCTGTTTTTT.

This clonotype occurred many times. This chain joins TRBV28 and TRBJ2-7; D gene ambiguous. CDR3 length equals 10 residues. CDR1 is MDHEN, CDR2 SYDVKM, per germline. Trimming took 6 bases from V and 3 from J, leaving 3 bases between them. The CDR3: CASRVYEQYF. In DNA, the CDR3 is TGTGCCAGCAGGGTCTACGAGCAGTACTTC.

This sequence joins TRBV7-6 and TRBJ2-5, with D possibly matching TRBD1 (5 bases). Between the trimmed V and J ends, which lost 8 bases and 5 bases, there was a span of 24 bases. Germline-derived CDR1 and CDR2 are SGHVS and FNYEAQ. The length of the CDR3 is 16 residues. The CDR3 here is CASHPKGPSVQETQYF. Here the CDR3 DNA reads TGTGCCAGCCACCCTAAGGGGCCAAGCGTACAGGAGACCCAGTACTTC.

With respect to this clonotype: This sequence may be a read error, since a much larger clone differs from it by one base. The chain has TRBV28 and TRBJ1-6; 8 bases map to TRBD1. CDR3 length: 15 residues. Germline V gene lookup returns CDR1 MDHEN and CDR2 SYDVKM. Here the CDR3 reads CASSPSQGVNSPPHF. The CDR3 nucleotides are TGTGCCAGCAGCCCTTCACAGGGGGTAAATTCACCCCCCCACTTT. Looking up the rest from reference TRBV28 and TRBJ1-6 gives the full variable domain: DVKVTQSSRYLVKRTGEKVFLECVQDMDHENMFWYRQDPGLGLRLIYFSYDVKMKEKGDIPEGYSVSREKKERFSLILESASTNQTSMYLCASSPSQGVNSPPHFGNGTRLTVT.

The rearrangement joins TRBV29-1 to TRBJ1-2, with D possibly being TRBD1 (5 bases). With 7 bases removed from V and 5 bases from J, the gap between germline ends came to 14 bases. The CDR3 is 12 amino acids. CDR1 and CDR2 from the germline V gene are SQVTM and ANQGSEA. The DNA for the CDR3 is TGCAGCGCTTGGGGCGCACAGTATGGCTACACCTTC. Protein product: CSAWGAQYGYTF.

Only one count was recorded for this clonotype. The junction and the germline gene differ at one end; a read error may be behind it. The rearrangement joins TRBV14 to TRBJ1-4, with D possibly matching TRBD1 (5 bases). The CDR3 extends over 14 amino acids. The germline V gene has CDR1 SGHDN and CDR2 FVKESK. Here the CDR3 reads CASSRGRLQERLFF. The CDR3 DNA reads TGTGCCAGCAGCCGGGGACGGCTTCAAGAAAGACTGTTTTTT.

This clonotype has just a few counts. The junction and the germline gene differ at one end; a read error may be behind it. V and J are TRBV9 and TRBJ2-5; 7 bases are shared with TRBD1. Germline CDR1 SGDLS, CDR2 YYNGEE. This CDR3 is 16 amino acids long. CDR3 sequence: CASSARQGLYQETQHF. In DNA form, the CDR3 reads TGTGCCAGCAGCGCACGACAGGGATTATACCAAGAGACCCAGCACTTC.

This clonotype has a count of ten or more. The chain employs TRBV6-1 and TRBJ2-3; D unclear. Between the trimmed V and J ends, which lost 6 bases and 6 bases, there was a span of 10 bases. Looked up from germline, CDR1 is MNHNS and CDR2 is SASEGT. This CDR3 is built from 12 residues. This CDR3 reads CASSDQRDTQYF. The CDR3 DNA is TGTGCCAGCAGCGACCAACGGGATACGCAGTATTTT.

This clonotype was detected many times. The chain employs TRBV2 and TRBJ1-4, with a tentative D call TRBD1 (5 bases). Trimming left V 8 bases short and J 0 bases short, with 22 bases between. Germline-derived CDR1 and CDR2 are SNHLY and FYNNEI. The CDR3 sequence is 18 residues long. CDR3 coding DNA: TGTGCCAGCTGTGGGTTGGAGCCCTCGGGGGCAACTAATGAAAAACTGTTTTTT. Encoded protein: CASCGLEPSGATNEKLFF.

This clonotype came up many times. This chain uses TRBV27 with TRBJ1-6; D may be TRBD1 (5 bases). The V gene's germline CDR1 is MNHEY and CDR2 SMNVEV (reference sequence). The CDR3 consists of 16 residues. V lost 5 bases to trimming and J lost 0 bases, with 11 bases between them. CDR3 sequence: CASSRGIGSYNSPLHF. CDR3 coding DNA: TGTGCCAGCAGTCGGGGGATTGGCTCCTATAATTCACCCCTCCACTTT.